Listed below are T cell receptor beta chains from one sample, sequenced in a study of blood T cell repertoires in COVID-19. Measured with immunoSEQ multiplex PCR; TCRdb has only the in-frame clones, and not every one. The sample has 150,000 to 200,000 clones, more than 80% seen once. Sequencing was done on a sample of peripheral blood. These TCRs come from an older woman with acute or convalescent COVID-19. CDR3s include the opening cysteine and the closing phenylalanine or tryptophan. A D gene is named only where the DNA matches it firmly. Only some rows state a clone size, as once, few, many or a class for expanded clones.

abundance: few
d_gene: TRBD2
j_gene: TRBJ2-7
v_gene: TRBV6-6
CDR3nt: TGTGCCAGCAGCCCCAACGGGGGGGGCGAGCAGTACTTC
CDR3aa: CASSPNGGGEQYF

abundance: -
d_gene: TRBD1
j_gene: TRBJ2-3
v_gene: TRBV6-5
CDR3nt: TGTGCCAGCAGCCACTGGAAGCCAGGGGGAGATACGCAGTATTTT
CDR3aa: CASSHWKPGGDTQYF

abundance: -
d_gene: TRBD2
j_gene: TRBJ2-2
v_gene: TRBV6-1
CDR3nt: TGTGCCAGCAGTGCGGGACTAGCGGGAGGAGTCGACGGGGAGCTGTTTTTT
CDR3aa: CASSAGLAGGVDGELFF

abundance: -
d_gene: -
j_gene: TRBJ2-5
v_gene: TRBV4-1
CDR3nt: TGCGCCAGCAGCCAGGGAGACAGGTCAGAGACCCAGTACTTC
CDR3aa: CASSQGDRSETQYF

abundance: -
d_gene: -
j_gene: TRBJ1-1
v_gene: TRBV5-1
CDR3nt: TGCGCCAGCAGCTTGTCCTACCGGGAAGACACTGAAGCTTTCTTT
CDR3aa: CASSLSYREDTEAFF

abundance: -
d_gene: -
j_gene: TRBJ1-5
v_gene: TRBV9
CDR3nt: TGTGCCAGCAGCGTGGGTGGGGGACTGGACAATCAGCCCCAGCATTTT
CDR3aa: CASSVGGGLDNQPQHF

abundance: -
d_gene: TRBD1
j_gene: TRBJ1-3
v_gene: TRBV2
CDR3nt: TGTGCCAGCAGCCGGGACAGGCTCTCTGGAGACACCATATATTTT
CDR3aa: CASSRDRLSGDTIYF

abundance: once
d_gene: -
j_gene: TRBJ1-4
v_gene: TRBV10-3
CDR3nt: TGTGCCATCGGAGGGGTACGGGAAAAACTGTTTTTT
CDR3aa: CAIGGVREKLFF

abundance: -
d_gene: TRBD1
j_gene: TRBJ2-5
v_gene: TRBV5-1
CDR3nt: TGCGCCAGCAGCTTGGCGGACAGGGAAGAGACCCAGTACTTC
CDR3aa: CASSLADREETQYF

abundance: -
d_gene: -
j_gene: TRBJ1-1
v_gene: TRBV19
CDR3nt: TGTGCCAGTAGCCGGACACCGAACACTGAAGCTTTCTTT
CDR3aa: CASSRTPNTEAFF

abundance: -
d_gene: -
j_gene: TRBJ1-1
v_gene: TRBV3-1/TRBV3-2
CDR3nt: TGTGCCAGCAGCCAACAGCGGGGGACTGAAGCTTTCTTT
CDR3aa: CASSQQRGTEAFF

abundance: -
d_gene: TRBD1
j_gene: TRBJ2-7
v_gene: TRBV5-1
CDR3nt: TGCGCCAGCAGGTTAGAAACCGGGACAGGGTCCTACGAGCAGTACTTC
CDR3aa: CASRLETGTGSYEQYF

abundance: -
d_gene: -
j_gene: TRBJ1-1
v_gene: TRBV28
CDR3nt: TGTGCCAGCAGTTTACCTTTGGGAGGTTTCAGGACTGAAGCTTTCTTT
CDR3aa: CASSLPLGGFRTEAFF

abundance: -
d_gene: -
j_gene: TRBJ2-4
v_gene: TRBV5-1
CDR3nt: TGCGCCAGCAGCGAAGAGGGGGTATTTCTAAGGGGAAACATTCAGTACTTC
CDR3aa: CASSEEGVFLRGNIQYF

abundance: -
d_gene: TRBD2
j_gene: TRBJ2-5
v_gene: TRBV19
CDR3nt: TGTGCCAGTAGCCCCCGGGCGGGAGAAGAGACCCAGTACTTC
CDR3aa: CASSPRAGEETQYF

abundance: -
d_gene: -
j_gene: TRBJ1-1
v_gene: TRBV6-5
CDR3nt: TGTGCCAGCAACCGGTACACTGAAGCTTTCTTT
CDR3aa: CASNRYTEAFF

abundance: -
d_gene: TRBD2
j_gene: TRBJ2-1
v_gene: TRBV6-1
CDR3nt: TGTGCCAGCAGTGAGCTAGCGGGAGGGCCGGGTGAGCAGTTCTTC
CDR3aa: CASSELAGGPGEQFF

abundance: -
d_gene: TRBD1
j_gene: TRBJ1-4
v_gene: TRBV11-2
CDR3nt: TGTGCCAGCAGCTTGTTACAGGGGCAGACTAATGAAAAACTGTTTTTT
CDR3aa: CASSLLQGQTNEKLFF

abundance: -
d_gene: TRBD2
j_gene: TRBJ2-5
v_gene: TRBV6-5
CDR3nt: TGTGCCAGCGCCGCGGGACTAGCGGGAACGGAGACCCAGTACTTC
CDR3aa: CASAAGLAGTETQYF

abundance: -
d_gene: -
j_gene: TRBJ2-1
v_gene: TRBV27
CDR3nt: TGTGCCAGCAGTTTATCGGTCCAGGATTTCTACAATGAGCAGTTCTTC
CDR3aa: CASSLSVQDFYNEQFF

abundance: -
d_gene: -
j_gene: TRBJ1-1
v_gene: TRBV5-4
CDR3nt: TGTGCCAGCAGCCCCGGGGGACGTACTGAAGCTTTCTTT
CDR3aa: CASSPGGRTEAFF

abundance: once
d_gene: -
j_gene: TRBJ1-2
v_gene: TRBV6-1
CDR3nt: TGTGCCAGCCACCCGTCGGGGGGGCCCAAAGAGACCTTC
CDR3aa: CASHPSGGPKETF

abundance: few
d_gene: -
j_gene: TRBJ1-6
v_gene: TRBV11-2
CDR3nt: TGTGCCAGCAGCTTAGATGTAGGGAGGAGCTCCTATAATTCACCCCTCCACTTT
CDR3aa: CASSLDVGRSSYNSPLHF

abundance: -
d_gene: TRBD1
j_gene: TRBJ1-1
v_gene: TRBV5-6
CDR3nt: TGTGCCAGCAGCTCTAGGGGGCGGACAGAAGCTTTCTTT
CDR3aa: CASSSRGRTEAFF

abundance: -
d_gene: -
j_gene: TRBJ1-3
v_gene: TRBV3-1/TRBV3-2
CDR3nt: TGTGCCAGCAGCCAGAGCTCTGGAAACACCATATATTTT
CDR3aa: CASSQSSGNTIYF

abundance: -
d_gene: -
j_gene: TRBJ2-5
v_gene: TRBV3-1/TRBV3-2
CDR3nt: TGTGCCAGCAGCCAAGATCTGTACAGCCAAGAGACCCAGTACTTC
CDR3aa: CASSQDLYSQETQYF

abundance: -
d_gene: TRBD2
j_gene: TRBJ2-1
v_gene: TRBV15
CDR3nt: TGTGCCACCGATAGCGGGGTGGTGGGCGATGAGCAGTTCTTC
CDR3aa: CATDSGVVGDEQFF

abundance: -
d_gene: -
j_gene: TRBJ1-2
v_gene: TRBV29-1
CDR3nt: TGCAGCGTTGAACCCGGCAGGGGACGAAGTGGCTACACCTTC
CDR3aa: CSVEPGRGRSGYTF

abundance: -
d_gene: -
j_gene: TRBJ2-7
v_gene: TRBV2
CDR3nt: TGTGCCAGCAGCAAAGGGGGACTACCAACCTACGAGCAGTACTTC
CDR3aa: CASSKGGLPTYEQYF

abundance: -
d_gene: -
j_gene: TRBJ2-7
v_gene: TRBV28
CDR3nt: TGTGCCAGCAGTCTCCGACAGGTGTCCTACGAGCAGTACTTC
CDR3aa: CASSLRQVSYEQYF

abundance: few
d_gene: -
j_gene: TRBJ1-1
v_gene: TRBV12-3/TRBV12-4
CDR3nt: TGTGCCAGCAGTTTCGCAGGCCCCACTGAAGCTTTCTTT
CDR3aa: CASSFAGPTEAFF

abundance: -
d_gene: -
j_gene: TRBJ1-5
v_gene: TRBV4-1
CDR3nt: TGCGCCAGCAGCCTTTCGGAGGCGTTGGACAATCAGCCCCAGCATTTT
CDR3aa: CASSLSEALDNQPQHF

abundance: -
d_gene: TRBD1
j_gene: TRBJ1-1
v_gene: TRBV5-1
CDR3nt: TGCGCCAGCAGCCCGGGACAGGGAGTAATAGCTTTCTTT
CDR3aa: CASSPGQGVIAFF

abundance: -
d_gene: -
j_gene: TRBJ1-2
v_gene: TRBV18
CDR3nt: TGTGCCAGCTCGCATCCGGGACTACCACATGGCTACACCTTC
CDR3aa: CASSHPGLPHGYTF

abundance: few
d_gene: TRBD1
j_gene: TRBJ1-5
v_gene: TRBV28
CDR3nt: TGTGCCAGCGTGACAGGGAGGAATCAGCCCCAGCATTTT
CDR3aa: CASVTGRNQPQHF

abundance: -
d_gene: TRBD2
j_gene: TRBJ2-1
v_gene: TRBV20-1
CDR3nt: TGCAGTGCTAGTAGGACTAGAACTAGTGGTGGTGAGCAGTTCTTC
CDR3aa: CSASRTRTSGGEQFF

abundance: -
d_gene: TRBD1
j_gene: TRBJ1-5
v_gene: TRBV28
CDR3nt: TGTGCCAGCAGGACAGGGGGATTGCAGCCCCAGCATTTT
CDR3aa: CASRTGGLQPQHF

abundance: few
d_gene: TRBD2
j_gene: TRBJ2-1
v_gene: TRBV6-6
CDR3nt: TGTGCCAGCAGACATAGCGGGAGCTCCTACAATGAGCAGTTCTTC
CDR3aa: CASRHSGSSYNEQFF

abundance: -
d_gene: -
j_gene: TRBJ1-6
v_gene: TRBV7-9
CDR3nt: TGTGCCAGCAGCTTGAGTCAGGATAATTCACCCCTCCACTTT
CDR3aa: CASSLSQDNSPLHF

abundance: once
d_gene: TRBD1
j_gene: TRBJ1-5
v_gene: TRBV6-6
CDR3nt: TGTGCCAGCAATGACAGGGCGGATCAGCCCCAGCATTTT
CDR3aa: CASNDRADQPQHF

abundance: -
d_gene: -
j_gene: TRBJ1-3
v_gene: TRBV3-1/TRBV3-2
CDR3nt: TGTGCCAGCAGCTCTAGATGGCGGGGGTCAGGAAACACCATATATTTT
CDR3aa: CASSSRWRGSGNTIYF

abundance: -
d_gene: TRBD2
j_gene: TRBJ2-1
v_gene: TRBV6-5
CDR3nt: TGTGCCAGCAGTTTGCGGACTAGCGGGAGGGTCAATGAGCAGTTCTTC
CDR3aa: CASSLRTSGRVNEQFF

abundance: -
d_gene: -
j_gene: TRBJ2-3
v_gene: TRBV15
CDR3nt: TGTGCCACCAGCATACTCCGGTCCGCAGATACGCAGTATTTT
CDR3aa: CATSILRSADTQYF

abundance: -
d_gene: -
j_gene: TRBJ2-7
v_gene: TRBV5-1
CDR3nt: TGCGCCAGCAGACTAGGGGGTTCCACCTACGAGCAGTACTTC
CDR3aa: CASRLGGSTYEQYF

abundance: -
d_gene: TRBD1
j_gene: TRBJ1-1
v_gene: TRBV5-1
CDR3nt: TGCGCCAGCAGCGGACGACAGGGGAACACTGAAGCTTTCTTT
CDR3aa: CASSGRQGNTEAFF

abundance: -
d_gene: TRBD2
j_gene: TRBJ2-1
v_gene: TRBV9
CDR3nt: TGTGCCAGCAGCCCCTGGACTAGCGGGAGGTACAATGAGCAGTTCTTC
CDR3aa: CASSPWTSGRYNEQFF

abundance: -
d_gene: -
j_gene: TRBJ2-5
v_gene: TRBV7-9
CDR3nt: TGTGCCAGCAGCTTAGCGTTGGACAAACAAGAGACCCAGTACTTC
CDR3aa: CASSLALDKQETQYF

abundance: -
d_gene: TRBD2
j_gene: TRBJ2-2
v_gene: TRBV2
CDR3nt: TGTGCCAGCAGTGAAACCCCCTTAGCGGGAGGAAGCGCCGGGGAGCTGTTTTTT
CDR3aa: CASSETPLAGGSAGELFF

abundance: once
d_gene: TRBD2
j_gene: TRBJ2-1
v_gene: TRBV15
CDR3nt: TGTGCCACCTCAGGGCCTAGCGGCTACAATGAGCAGTTCTTC
CDR3aa: CATSGPSGYNEQFF

abundance: -
d_gene: -
j_gene: TRBJ2-1
v_gene: TRBV21-1
CDR3nt: TGTGCCAGCAATACGGCGGGATGCTACAATGAGCAGTTCTTC
CDR3aa: CASNTAGCYNEQFF

abundance: -
d_gene: -
j_gene: TRBJ2-1
v_gene: TRBV27
CDR3nt: TGTGCCAGCAGTCCCTACGGTAGAGGTAGCAATGAGCAGTTCTTC
CDR3aa: CASSPYGRGSNEQFF

abundance: once
d_gene: -
j_gene: TRBJ1-5
v_gene: TRBV18
CDR3nt: TGTGCCAGCTCACCACGAGGTCCAGGGTCCAATCAGCCCCAGCATTTT
CDR3aa: CASSPRGPGSNQPQHF

abundance: -
d_gene: TRBD1
j_gene: TRBJ1-1
v_gene: TRBV2
CDR3nt: TGTGCCAGCTTAAGACAGGGCGCCGTTGAAGCTTTCTTT
CDR3aa: CASLRQGAVEAFF

abundance: -
d_gene: TRBD2
j_gene: TRBJ2-7
v_gene: TRBV19
CDR3nt: TGTGCCAGTAGTATAAGCGGGAGGTTATCCGAGCAGTACTTC
CDR3aa: CASSISGRLSEQYF

abundance: -
d_gene: TRBD2
j_gene: TRBJ2-2
v_gene: TRBV11-2
CDR3nt: TGTGCCAGCAGCTTGAGGCGGGAGGCCGGGGAGCTGTTTTTT
CDR3aa: CASSLRREAGELFF

abundance: -
d_gene: TRBD1
j_gene: TRBJ1-2
v_gene: TRBV11-2
CDR3nt: TGTGCCAGCAGCCGGACAGGGTCGAGAAACTATGGCTACACCTTC
CDR3aa: CASSRTGSRNYGYTF

abundance: -
d_gene: -
j_gene: TRBJ1-1
v_gene: TRBV6-1
CDR3nt: TGTGCCAGCAGTGCAATCCGGGGGGCAAAAATCCCGAACACTGAAGCTTTCTTT
CDR3aa: CASSAIRGAKIPNTEAFF

abundance: few
d_gene: TRBD2
j_gene: TRBJ2-3
v_gene: TRBV5-1
CDR3nt: TGCGCCACCCGCCCCCTAGCGGGAGGGGGCACAGATACGCAGTATTTT
CDR3aa: CATRPLAGGGTDTQYF

abundance: -
d_gene: -
j_gene: TRBJ1-2
v_gene: TRBV9
CDR3nt: TGTGCCAGCAGCGTACAGGGAGGTTCGTATGGCTACACCTTC
CDR3aa: CASSVQGGSYGYTF

abundance: -
d_gene: -
j_gene: TRBJ1-5
v_gene: TRBV21-1
CDR3nt: TGTGCCAGCAGCATTACAGGGGGCCGGGTTAGCAATCAGCCCCAGCATTTT
CDR3aa: CASSITGGRVSNQPQHF